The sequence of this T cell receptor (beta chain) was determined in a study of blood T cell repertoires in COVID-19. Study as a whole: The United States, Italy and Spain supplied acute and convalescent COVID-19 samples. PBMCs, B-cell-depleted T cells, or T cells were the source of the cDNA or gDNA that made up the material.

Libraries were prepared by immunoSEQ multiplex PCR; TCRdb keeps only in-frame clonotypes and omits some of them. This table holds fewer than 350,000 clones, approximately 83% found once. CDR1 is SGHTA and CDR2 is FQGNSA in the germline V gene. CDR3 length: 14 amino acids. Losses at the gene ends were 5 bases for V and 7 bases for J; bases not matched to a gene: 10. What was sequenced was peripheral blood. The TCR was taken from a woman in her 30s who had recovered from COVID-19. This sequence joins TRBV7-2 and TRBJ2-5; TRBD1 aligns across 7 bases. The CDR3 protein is CASSPPGQAGTQYF. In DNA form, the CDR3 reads TGTGCCAGCAGCCCGCCAGGACAGGCAGGGACCCAGTACTTC.